This T cell receptor (beta chain) was retrieved from a study of T cells in Graves' hyperthyroidism and ophthalmopathy. Study-level results: A 13 V-J model separated ophthalmopathy from stable hyperthyroidism.

The CDR3 spans 13 residues. V lost 4 bases to trimming and J lost 10 bases; unmatched junction nucleotides: 8. The germline gives CDR1 SGHNT, CDR2 YENEEA. This clonotype was seen many times. The antigen remains undetermined. RNA transcripts yielded amplified TCR beta CDR3 regions. The HTBI primer set was used in a first-round RT-PCR of the TCR CDR3. TCRdb re-derived calls from the multiplex PCR reads in MiXCR, one entry per CDR3 protein. The table includes 300,000 to 400,000 distinct CDR3 sequences, more than 11% detected once. If no ophthalmopathy progression occurred within 18 months, Graves' hyperthyroidism was stable.

The sample taken for sequencing was blood. This receptor was taken from a woman in her sixties with Graves' hyperthyroidism. The rearrangement uses TRBV11-3 and TRBJ1-1; 8 bases align to TRBD1. The CDR3 protein is CASSSRTGRAAFF. CDR3 DNA: TGTGCCAGCAGCTCGAGGACAGGGCGGGCAGCTTTCTTT.